This T cell receptor beta chain came from a study of T cell repertoires in cytomegalovirus infection. This clonotype was recorded a few times. TCRdb passed the reads through MiXCR, listing each CDR3 protein once. The table lists 150,000 to 200,000 distinct CDR3 sequences, around 20% of them singletons, with 2.5% to 3% in the top ten. The length of the CDR3 is 15 residues. V lost 6 bases to trimming and J lost 5 bases; unmatched junction nucleotides: 9. Per germline, CDR1 LNHDA and CDR2 SQIVND (reference sequence). The chain has TRBV19 and TRBJ2-1, with 8 bases matching TRBD1. This clonotype was sampled from a human donor in good health (CMV status not recorded). Some clones in this sample may be carry-over from other donors' samples. Sequenced: PBMCs. The DNA of the CDR3 is TGTGCCAGTAGCCCATTGGACAGGGCCCACAATGAGCAGTTCTTC. This encodes CASSPLDRAHNEQFF. The complete variable domain, with remaining parts taken from reference TRBV19 and TRBJ2-1, reads DGGITQSPKYLFRKEGQNVTLSCEQNLNHDAMYWYRQDPGQGLRLIYYSQIVNDFQKGDIAEGYSVSREKKESFPLTVTSAQKNPTAFYLCASSPLDRAHNEQFFGPGTRLTVL.